The present T cell receptor beta chain was sequenced within a study of cytomegalovirus exposure and HLA in healthy donors (dated by TCRdb to the late 2010s). Regarding the complete study: An earlier analysis of approximately 640 of the donors reported roughly 300 Gb of sequence data and 117 million unique TCR beta sequences from about 180 million T cells. An early release that covered about 600 HLA-typed donors contained approximately 300 gigabases of sequencing data and 70 million to 100 million unique TCR sequences. The genetic ancestry cluster associated with self-reported Caucasian donors included about 84% of the 398 genotyped donors. The study aimed to test whether cataloging public T cell receptors could reveal signatures of past pathogen exposure. The T cell repertoires of under 700 subjects were profiled by immunosequencing and related to cytomegalovirus serostatus. Besides the first cohort of roughly 660 subjects, a separate validation cohort made up of some 110 different subjects was used. The study combined high-throughput TCR immunosequencing, statistical association of individual TCRs with disease status, and machine learning to predict cytomegalovirus infection status. In a later analysis, previously published TCR beta repertoires from 500 to 750 donors were re-analyzed and high-resolution HLA genotyping was added so that TCR occurrence patterns could be studied. The later analysis used no new phenotypic data to find candidate immune exposures, relying instead on TCR beta sequences and their occurrence across donors. An earlier analysis of several hundred of the donors applied high-throughput TCR beta sequencing to assess whether each TCR beta V gene segment acted as functional or pseudogenic. Alongside the repertoire data, information on donor age, sex, ethnicity and CMV serostatus was compiled. In a later genetic analysis, genome-wide SNP genotypes for about three fifths of the roughly 670 donors were used, and that subset was treated as a discovery cohort. Every repertoire in the discovery cohort had been generated on one and the same sequencing platform. Class I and class II HLA loci were covered by the typing at four-digit resolution. Typing coverage varied by locus: about 620-640 donors for A, B, C, DRB1 and DQB1; 522 for DQA1; more than 600 for DPA1; 450 to 480 for DPB1. Roughly five DR-DQ haplotypes were handled as single units for association and clustering, since linkage in the cohort was strong. Among around 400 genotyped donors of the cohort, an average of roughly 230,000 unique TCR beta nucleotide sequences was sequenced per donor, of which about 20% were non-productive. The study at large found these results: Compared with equally common non-associated chains, HLA-associated TCR beta chains in a later analysis were more clonally expanded and had lower generation probabilities. A later analysis associated about 16,000 TCR beta sequences with specific HLA alleles at a false discovery rate of 0.05. Several of the top co-occurrence clusters appeared to be linked to parvovirus B19, influenza, CMV and Epstein-Barr virus, according to a later analysis. A later analysis found that TCR association rates varied across HLA loci, with DRB1 alleles showing the most associated TCRs and HLA-C alleles the fewest. In a later genetic analysis, fewer N-insertions in productive TCRs were reported among donors in an Asian-associated ancestry cluster than the approximately 670-donor mean. The cohort was sequenced for TCR beta chains only, and without alpha or paired-chain data the features that could be detected were limited. Some IMGT-functional V segments, including TRBV6-2 and TRBV6-3, could not be told apart with the 87-base-pair reads, so those segments were excluded. Because HLA typing was missing for some donors at each locus, association tests included only the typed subset. Broadly in line with IMGT annotations, most TCR beta V segments showed up in productive rearrangements about 90% or about 30% of the time in an earlier analysis of 450 to 600 of the donors. The authors suggested that the approach could potentially be extended to other disease states and immunological phenotypes. Most CMV-associated TCR beta chains appeared to be HLA-restricted in a later analysis, and the HLA associations seemed to be driven largely by CMV exposure. Linkage disequilibrium might explain the correlated functional status among segregating V segments, but an unknown experimental factor could not be excluded. The classifier was reported to diagnose cytomegalovirus status with high specificity and sensitivity in both the original and validation cohorts. A cluster of highly shared sequence variants was judged likely to represent a technical artifact of the sequencing pipeline. Because counts were too low, seventeen rarely observed V segments, including chromosome 9 orphons, were excluded from the earlier analysis of some 540 of the donors. V-gene and J-gene trimming of TCR beta chains was associated with a missense DCLRE1C variant in a later genetic analysis, and the association was replicated in an independent cohort. CMV serostatus was the only immune exposure information available for the cohort. In vitro tests confirmed that a few of the cytomegalovirus-associated TCR beta chains recognize cytomegalovirus antigens. Presence/absence analyses assumed roughly uniform sequencing depth across donors, an assumption that may not hold. Across donors, most TCR sequences were observed very rarely, whereas some public TCRs were present in many individuals. A further reported finding was that TCR beta sequences accurately predicted the HLA-A and HLA-B alleles for most subjects in the first cohort. The study listed over 150 TCR beta chains as associated with cytomegalovirus. When HLA alleles, especially DR and DQ, strongly co-occurred, TCR associations were difficult to assign to individual alleles.

On this clone: Its antigen is unknown. Base qualities are not at hand, and no much larger clone is one base apart.

To prepare the library, the immunoSEQ multiplex PCR assay was applied. For the multiplex PCR, a mixture combining 60 forward primers for TCR Vbeta segments and 13 reverse primers for TCR Jbeta segments was used. The CDR3 region of rearranged TCR beta genes was amplified from genomic DNA by a multiplex PCR assay. The amplified TCR beta libraries were sequenced on the Illumina HiSeq System as 87-base-pair reads. The authors' pipeline ran thus. In a later analysis, 80 million or so unique TCR beta chains were counted across the approximately 640 repertoires, and roughly 11 million of these chains were shared by at least two donors. To remove PCR and sequencing errors, raw reads were error-corrected and collapsed into unique sequences using a nearest-neighbor algorithm that merged closely related sequences. V, D and J gene segments were assigned by aligning CDR3 sequences to IMGT reference sequences. For a sequence to be retained, at least a six-nucleotide match to both a V gene segment and a J gene segment was required. A rearrangement was called productive if the CDR3 had no stop codons and remained in frame with V and J, and every other rearrangement was called non-productive. CDR3 was defined by IMGT convention, running from the second conserved V-encoded cysteine to the conserved J-encoded phenylalanine. The earlier analysis of 550 to 650 of the donors excluded any sequence lacking an unambiguous match to a single V gene segment. In an earlier analysis of more than 500 of the donors, a V segment was called functional when productive rearrangements were above 56.7%, and segregating when the standard deviation between donors exceeded 5%. A statistical classification framework was built for diagnosing cytomegalovirus status from the catalog of TCR beta chain sequences. In a later analysis, V and J genes were assigned by comparing TCR nucleotide sequences against IMGT/GENE-DB human TR gene sequences. Using the TCRdist pipeline, a later analysis assigned CDR3 sequences along with most-parsimonious VDJ recombination scenarios. In a later analysis, every TCR beta chain was defined by the combination of its CDR3 amino acid sequence and its V-gene family, and reads without a unique V-gene family were dropped. As a way to deal with suspected cross-contamination and a sequencing artifact, a later analysis dropped 640 or so nucleotide sequences that were highly shared and had low generation probability. A later analysis calculated a clonal expansion index for each public chain from normalized within-repertoire ranks of inferred template counts. Generation probabilities in a later analysis came from a VDJ recombination model fitted to out-of-frame rearrangements, and those results were checked against IGoR. Hypergeometric tests were used in a later analysis to score TCR-TCR, TCR-HLA and TCR-CMV co-occurrence, with a repertoire-size bias correction applied to the TCR pairs. A later analysis estimated false discovery rates by permuting HLA or CMV assignments 20 times. In a later analysis, co-occurring TCRs were grouped using DBSCAN, and TCRdist sequence similarity was added for clustering within HLA-allele-positive subsets. Repertoires with fewer than 30,000 or more than 120,000 public chains were left out of co-occurrence clustering, as were five repertoires with anomalous nucleotide sharing. TCRdb re-hosts the immuneACCESS table, in-frame sequences only. Its copies lack some clones; in the studies checked, an unresolved V gene accounts for under half of them, and the cause for the rest is not known. The V and J calls and the clone size are those of that table, but D and trimming were determined from the DNA. In this sample the table shows about 130,000 clones, more than 60% of which occur a single time. About 2.1% of the sample is held by the ten biggest clonotypes.

The cohort consisted of fewer than 700 healthy bone marrow donors. At the time of sampling, all cohort members were nominally healthy, though unrecorded immune exposures were likely present. The donor tested CMV seropositive, placing the donor among the roughly 300 seropositive members of the cohort. A peripheral blood sample was provided by each donor, and peripheral blood mononuclear cells were used for TCR beta sequencing. Genomic DNA was extracted from the blood cell samples with the Qiagen DNeasy Blood Extraction Kit. The CDR3 numbers 16 residues from cysteine through phenylalanine. The read is trimmed to its CDR3 DNA, 48 bases read in frame from base 1. Unmatched junction bases come to 7, with V trimmed by 7 bases and J by 1 base. The germline V gene yields MDHEN for CDR1 and SYDVKM for CDR2.

This sequence uses TRBV28 and TRBJ1-5, with 10 bases matching TRBD1. Sequencing was performed on PBMCs. This receptor was taken from a woman in her thirties or forties in good health and CMV-seropositive. The sequenced DNA is TGTGCCAGCACCAGACAGGGGGCGCGAAGCAATCAGCCCCAGCATTTT. Its translation is CASTRQGARSNQPQHF.